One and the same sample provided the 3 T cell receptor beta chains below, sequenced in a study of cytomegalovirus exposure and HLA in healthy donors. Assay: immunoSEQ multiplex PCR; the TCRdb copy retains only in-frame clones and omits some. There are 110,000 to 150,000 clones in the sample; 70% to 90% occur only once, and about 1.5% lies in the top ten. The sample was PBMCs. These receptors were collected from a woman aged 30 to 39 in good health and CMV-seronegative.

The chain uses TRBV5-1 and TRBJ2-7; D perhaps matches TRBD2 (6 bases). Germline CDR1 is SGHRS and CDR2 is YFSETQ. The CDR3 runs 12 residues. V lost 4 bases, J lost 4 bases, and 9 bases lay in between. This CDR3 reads CASSRDLYEQYF. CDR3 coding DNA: TGCGCCAGCAGCCGGGACTTATACGAGCAGTACTTC.

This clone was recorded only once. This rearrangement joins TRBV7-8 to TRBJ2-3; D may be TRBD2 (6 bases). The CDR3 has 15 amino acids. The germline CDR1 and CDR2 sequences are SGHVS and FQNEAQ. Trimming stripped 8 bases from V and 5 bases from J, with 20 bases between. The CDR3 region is CASCWGSGGIDTQYF. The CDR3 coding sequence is TGTGCCAGCTGCTGGGGTAGCGGAGGAATAGATACGCAGTATTTT.

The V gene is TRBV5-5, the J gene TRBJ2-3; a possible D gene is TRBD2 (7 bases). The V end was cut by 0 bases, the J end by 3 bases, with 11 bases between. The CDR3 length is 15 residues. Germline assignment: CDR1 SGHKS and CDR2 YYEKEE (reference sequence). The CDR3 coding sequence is TGTGCCAGCAGCTTGGTGGCGGGGGCGACAGATACGCAGTATTTT. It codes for CASSLVAGATDTQYF.